Sequencing of this T cell receptor beta chain was carried out in a study of blood T cell repertoires in COVID-19. The repertoire was sequenced with immunoSEQ multiplex PCR; TCRdb's copy has only in-frame clones and lacks some. The table shows under 25,000 clones, with 83% occurring only once. Trimming shortened V by 3 bases and J by 12 bases, and 12 bases separated the two germline ends. CDR1 is DFQATT and CDR2 is SNEGSKA in the germline V gene (reference sequence). This CDR3 region has 11 residues. Sequencing used peripheral blood. This sequence joins TRBV20-1 and TRBJ2-1; D possibly corresponds to TRBD1 (5 bases). This clonotype was sampled from a man aged 70-80 years with acute or convalescent COVID-19. The CDR3 loop reads CSARWLRGQFF. CDR3 nucleotides: TGCAGTGCTAGGTGGTTAAGGGGGCAGTTCTTC.